This TCR beta chain was identified in a study of OX40 agonist ivuxolimab in advanced cancers. Generated by immunoSEQ multiplex PCR, the TCRdb table keeps only in-frame clones and is missing some. The table shows fewer than 100,000 clones, with approximately 80% occurring only once. The germline CDR1 and CDR2 sequences are MGHDK and SYGVNS. The CDR3 loop spans 14 amino acids. The V end lost 4 bases, the J end lost 2 bases, and 10 bases lay between the germline ends. The receptor was isolated from an adult with an advanced solid tumor such as melanoma, head and neck, liver or kidney cancer. Sequencing was performed on CD4+ or CD8+ T cells sorted from blood, taken in a trial of the OX40 agonist ivuxolimab. The chain is built from TRBV25-1 and TRBJ2-3, with a tentative D call TRBD2 (6 bases). The CDR3 spells CASSGWDFTDTQYF. CDR3 nucleotide sequence: TGTGCCAGCAGTGGGTGGGACTTCACAGATACGCAGTATTTT.